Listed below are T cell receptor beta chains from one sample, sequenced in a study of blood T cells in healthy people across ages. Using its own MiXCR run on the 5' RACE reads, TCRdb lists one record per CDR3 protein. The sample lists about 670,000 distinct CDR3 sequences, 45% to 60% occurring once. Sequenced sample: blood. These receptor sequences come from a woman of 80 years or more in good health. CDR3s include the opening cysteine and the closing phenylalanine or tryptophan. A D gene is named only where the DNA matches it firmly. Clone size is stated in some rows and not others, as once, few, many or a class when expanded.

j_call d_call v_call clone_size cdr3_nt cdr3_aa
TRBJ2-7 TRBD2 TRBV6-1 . TGTGCCAGCAGTGAAAAAGCGGGAGGGTCCTACGAGCAGTACTTC CASSEKAGGSYEQYF
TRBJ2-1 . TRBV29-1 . TGCAGCTCCATGGGGACAGCGGGCCCAGCCTACAATGAGCAGTTCTTC CSSMGTAGPAYNEQFF
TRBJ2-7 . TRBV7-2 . TGTGCCAGCAGCGAGCAGGTCGTGGGTACATACTCCTACGAGCAGTACTTC CASSEQVVGTYSYEQYF
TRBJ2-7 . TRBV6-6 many TGTGCCAGCAGTTACCCCCCGACCGTCCCGAGCAACGAGCAGTACTTC CASSYPPTVPSNEQYF
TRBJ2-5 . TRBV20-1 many TGCAGTGCTAGAGAACCAGGGAGACAAGAGACCCAGTACTTC CSAREPGRQETQYF
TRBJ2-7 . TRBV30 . TGTGCTTTTGCTTGGGGGAGCTCCTACGAGCAGTACTTC CAFAWGSSYEQYF
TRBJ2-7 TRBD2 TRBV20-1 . TGCAGTGCCCCCGGCGAGCGGGAGGATTACGAGCAGTACTTC CSAPGEREDYEQYF
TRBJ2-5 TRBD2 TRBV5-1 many TGCGCCAGCAGCTTGCTGACCGGGGGGTTTGAGACCCAGTACTTC CASSLLTGGFETQYF
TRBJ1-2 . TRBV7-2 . TGTGCCAGCAGCTTAGCGCTGAGAGGGGGCTACACCTTC CASSLALRGGYTF
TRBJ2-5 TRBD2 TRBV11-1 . TGTGCCAGCAGCCACCAGCGGGACTACCAAGAGACCCAGTACTTC CASSHQRDYQETQYF
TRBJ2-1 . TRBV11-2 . TGTGCCAGCAGCTGTACGCTTTACAATGAGCAGTTCTTC CASSCTLYNEQFF
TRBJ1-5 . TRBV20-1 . TGCAGTGCACAAAACCAGTATAGCAATCAGCCCCAGCATTTT CSAQNQYSNQPQHF
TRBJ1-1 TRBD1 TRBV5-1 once TGCGCCAGCAGCGCCGACAGGGACAACACTGAAGCTTTCTTT CASSADRDNTEAFF
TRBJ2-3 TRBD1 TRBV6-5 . TGTGCCAGCAGGTTCGACAGGGAAGCAGATACGCAGTATTTT CASRFDREADTQYF